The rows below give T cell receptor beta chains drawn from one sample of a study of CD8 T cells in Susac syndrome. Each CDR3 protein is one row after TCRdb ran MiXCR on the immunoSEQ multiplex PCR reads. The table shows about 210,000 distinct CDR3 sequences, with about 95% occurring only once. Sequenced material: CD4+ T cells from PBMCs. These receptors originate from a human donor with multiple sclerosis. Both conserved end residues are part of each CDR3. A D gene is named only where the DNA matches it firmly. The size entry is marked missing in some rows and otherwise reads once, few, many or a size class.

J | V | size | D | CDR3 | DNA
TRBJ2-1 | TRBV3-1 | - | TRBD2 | CASSEKGGLAREQFF | TGTGCCAGCAGCGAAAAAGGGGGACTAGCACGGGAGCAGTTCTTC
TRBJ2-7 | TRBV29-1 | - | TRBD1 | CSAREGGNEQYF | TGCAGCGCAAGGGAAGGGGGCAACGAGCAGTACTTC
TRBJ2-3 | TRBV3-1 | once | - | CASSRTESGGTDTQYF | TGTGCCAGCAGCCGGACCGAGAGTGGGGGCACAGATACGCAGTATTTT
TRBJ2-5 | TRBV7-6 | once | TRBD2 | CASSLAPRGTSGRKETQYF | TGTGCCAGCAGCTTAGCGCCTCGAGGGACTAGCGGGCGAAAAGAGACCCAGTACTTC
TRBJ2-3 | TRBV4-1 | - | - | CASSQAGGNTDTQYF | TGCGCCAGCAGCCAAGCCGGAGGGAACACAGATACGCAGTATTTT
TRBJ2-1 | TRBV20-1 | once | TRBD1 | CSASPGTGGYNEQFF | TGCAGTGCCTCTCCCGGGACAGGGGGCTACAATGAGCAGTTCTTC
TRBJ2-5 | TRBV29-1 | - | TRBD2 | CSAGGRARETQYF | TGCAGCGCTGGCGGGAGAGCGCGGGAGACCCAGTACTTC
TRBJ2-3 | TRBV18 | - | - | CASSPLQSSTDTQYF | TGTGCCAGCTCACCGTTGCAGAGTAGCACAGATACGCAGTATTTT
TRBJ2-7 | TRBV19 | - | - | CASSIDPQGTYEQYF | TGTGCCAGTAGTATAGACCCCCAGGGGACCTACGAGCAGTACTTC
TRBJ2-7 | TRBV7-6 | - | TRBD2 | CASSLRLAGEEQYF | TGTGCCAGCAGCTTACGACTAGCGGGAGAGGAGCAGTACTTC
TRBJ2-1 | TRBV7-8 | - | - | CASSTTLLSYNEQFF | TGTGCCAGCAGCACTACACTCCTTTCCTACAATGAGCAGTTCTTC
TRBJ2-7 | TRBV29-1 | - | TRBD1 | CSAGDRPYEQYF | TGCAGCGCCGGGGACAGACCCTACGAGCAGTACTTC
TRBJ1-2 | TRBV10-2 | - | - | CASSESGANPYGYTF | TGCGCCAGCAGTGAGTCCGGGGCGAACCCCTATGGCTACACCTTC
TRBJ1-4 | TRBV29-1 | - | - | CSAMGGEKLFF | TGCAGCGCTATGGGCGGTGAAAAACTGTTTTTT
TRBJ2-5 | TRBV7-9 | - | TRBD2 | CASSALAGDSFETQYF | TGTGCCAGCAGCGCCTTAGCGGGAGATTCTTTTGAGACCCAGTACTTC
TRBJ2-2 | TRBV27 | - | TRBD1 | CASSRPGQGRSSNTGELFF | TGTGCCAGCAGTCGTCCGGGACAGGGGAGGTCCTCGAACACCGGGGAGCTGTTTTTT
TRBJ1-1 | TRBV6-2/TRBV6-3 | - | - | CASSYTGTGEAFF | TGTGCCAGCAGTTACACGGGGACGGGTGAAGCTTTCTTT
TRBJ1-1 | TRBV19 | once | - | CASSMSSANTEAFF | TGTGCCAGTAGTATGAGTTCGGCTAACACTGAAGCTTTCTTT
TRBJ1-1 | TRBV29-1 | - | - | CSVENTYTEAFF | TGCAGCGTTGAAAACACCTACACTGAAGCTTTCTTT
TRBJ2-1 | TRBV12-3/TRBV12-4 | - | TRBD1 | CASSSMDRGRLGEQFF | TGTGCCAGCAGTTCAATGGACAGGGGGCGGCTTGGTGAGCAGTTCTTC
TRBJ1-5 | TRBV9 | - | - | CASSVDASPRQPQHF | TGTGCCAGCAGCGTAGACGCCTCACCACGTCAGCCCCAGCATTTT
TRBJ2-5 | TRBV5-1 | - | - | CASSPGWDQYF | TGCGCCAGCAGCCCTGGGTGGGACCAGTACTTC
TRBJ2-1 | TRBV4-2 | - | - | CASSQGGLSSYNEQFF | TGTGCCAGCAGCCAAGGAGGACTAAGCTCCTACAATGAGCAGTTCTTC
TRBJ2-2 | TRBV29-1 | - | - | CSGERGTGELFF | TGCAGCGGTGAAAGGGGGACCGGGGAGCTGTTTTTT
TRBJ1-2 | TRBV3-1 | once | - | CASSQSFYGYTF | TGTGCCAGCAGCCAAAGCTTCTATGGCTACACCTTC
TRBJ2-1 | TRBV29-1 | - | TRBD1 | CSVQGVLGINEQFF | TGCAGCGTCCAGGGGGTGTTGGGGATTAATGAGCAGTTCTTC
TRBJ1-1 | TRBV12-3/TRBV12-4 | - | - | CASSLGPFDDAFF | TGTGCCAGCAGTTTAGGGCCCTTTGACGACGCTTTCTTT
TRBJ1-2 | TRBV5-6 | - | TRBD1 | CASSLAPGTGYGYTF | TGTGCCAGCAGCTTGGCCCCCGGGACAGGCTATGGCTACACCTTC
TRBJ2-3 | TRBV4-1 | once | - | CASSLHDPADTQYF | TGCGCCAGCAGCCTCCACGACCCGGCAGATACGCAGTATTTT
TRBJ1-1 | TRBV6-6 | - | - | CASKGSAGTEAFF | TGTGCCAGCAAGGGCAGCGCGGGCACTGAAGCTTTCTTT
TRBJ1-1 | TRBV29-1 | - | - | CSVFRGSGTEAFF | TGCAGCGTGTTCAGGGGTTCTGGGACTGAAGCTTTCTTT
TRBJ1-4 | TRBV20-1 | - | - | CSARASVEKLFF | TGCAGTGCTAGAGCGTCCGTTGAAAAACTGTTTTTT
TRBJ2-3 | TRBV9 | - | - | CASSVEAGTTDTQYF | TGTGCCAGCAGCGTAGAGGCAGGGACCACAGATACGCAGTATTTT
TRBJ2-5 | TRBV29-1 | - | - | CSANRGNQETQYF | TGCAGCGCCAACCGGGGTAATCAAGAGACCCAGTACTTC
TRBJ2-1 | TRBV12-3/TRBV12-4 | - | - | CASGTWGEQFF | TGTGCCAGCGGGACGTGGGGGGAGCAGTTCTTC
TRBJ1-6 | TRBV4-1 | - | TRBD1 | CASSEDRGIYNSPLHF | TGCGCCAGCAGCGAGGACAGGGGGATTTATAATTCACCCCTCCACTTT
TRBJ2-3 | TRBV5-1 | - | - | CASSPPHPSTDTQYF | TGCGCCAGCAGCCCTCCGCACCCAAGCACAGATACGCAGTATTTT
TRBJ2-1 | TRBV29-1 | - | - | CSVVGMTGDYNEQFF | TGCAGCGTTGTGGGAATGACGGGAGACTACAATGAGCAGTTCTTC
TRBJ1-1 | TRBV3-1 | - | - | CASSQTVGTQAFF | TGTGCCAGCTCACAAACTGTGGGGACCCAAGCTTTCTTT
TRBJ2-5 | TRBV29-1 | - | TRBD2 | CSVRTGGETQYF | TGCAGCGTTCGGACCGGGGGGGAGACCCAGTACTTC
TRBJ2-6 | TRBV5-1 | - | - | CASSLQSGANVLTF | TGCGCCAGCAGCTTGCAGTCTGGGGCCAACGTCCTGACTTTC
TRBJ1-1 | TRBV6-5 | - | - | CASSELRGTEAFF | TGTGCCAGCAGTGAATTGAGAGGCACTGAAGCTTTCTTT
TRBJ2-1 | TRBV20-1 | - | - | CSAPSYKNEQFF | TGCAGTGCCCCGAGCTACAAAAATGAGCAGTTCTTC
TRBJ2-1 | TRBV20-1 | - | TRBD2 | CSADAGARNEQFF | TGCAGTGCTGATGCGGGAGCTCGCAATGAGCAGTTCTTC
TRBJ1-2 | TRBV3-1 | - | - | CASSQVGQTYGYTF | TGTGCCAGCAGCCAAGTTGGACAAACCTATGGCTACACCTTC
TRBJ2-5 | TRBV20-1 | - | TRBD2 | CSARDLSGRKFQETQYF | TGCAGTGCTAGAGATCTGAGCGGGAGGAAGTTCCAAGAGACCCAGTACTTC
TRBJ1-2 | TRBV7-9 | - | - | CASGQRNGNYGYTF | TGTGCCAGCGGCCAGCGGAACGGGAACTATGGCTACACCTTC
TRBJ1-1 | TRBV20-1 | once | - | CSARDTTLHEAFF | TGCAGTGCTAGGGACACGACTCTCCATGAAGCTTTCTTT
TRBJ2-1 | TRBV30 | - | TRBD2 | CAWILAGVYNEQFF | TGTGCCTGGATTCTAGCGGGGGTCTACAATGAGCAGTTCTTC
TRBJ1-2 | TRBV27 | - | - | CASSLSRVSNYGYTF | TGTGCCAGCAGTTTATCCAGGGTATCTAACTATGGCTACACCTTC
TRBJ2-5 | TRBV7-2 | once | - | CASSPPGPSKTQYF | TGTGCCAGCAGTCCTCCAGGCCCCTCCAAGACCCAGTACTTC
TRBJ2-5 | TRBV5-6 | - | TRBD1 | CASSSTTGSQETQYF | TGTGCCAGCAGCTCGACGACAGGGTCGCAAGAGACCCAGTACTTC
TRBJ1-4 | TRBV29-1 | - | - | CSVGAHSATNEKLFF | TGCAGCGTTGGGGCTCATTCTGCAACTAATGAAAAACTGTTTTTT
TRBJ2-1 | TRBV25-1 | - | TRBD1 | CASVQGAKDEQFF | TGTGCCAGCGTACAGGGGGCGAAGGATGAGCAGTTCTTC
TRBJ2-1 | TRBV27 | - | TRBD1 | CASMDRGTGFYNEQFF | TGTGCCAGCATGGACCGAGGGACAGGCTTCTACAATGAGCAGTTCTTC
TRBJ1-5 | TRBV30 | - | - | CAWSSGGTGQPQHF | TGTGCCTGGAGTTCGGGAGGTACCGGACAGCCCCAGCATTTT
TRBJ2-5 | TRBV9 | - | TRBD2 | CASSVAAGVQETQYF | TGTGCCAGCAGCGTAGCTGCGGGAGTCCAAGAGACCCAGTACTTC
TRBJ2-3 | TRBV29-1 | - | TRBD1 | CSVLRQGASTDTQYF | TGCAGCGTCTTACGACAGGGGGCATCCACAGATACGCAGTATTTT
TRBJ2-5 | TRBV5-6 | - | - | CASSLWGDKQETQYF | TGTGCCAGCAGCTTGTGGGGGGACAAGCAAGAGACCCAGTACTTC
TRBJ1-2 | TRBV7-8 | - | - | CASSFRRGYGYTF | TGTGCCAGCAGCTTCCGCAGGGGATATGGCTACACCTTC